This is a list of T cell receptor beta chains from one sample in a study of brain T cells in children with intractable seizures. Using immunoSEQ multiplex PCR, the repertoire was profiled, and TCRdb retains in-frame clones only, with some absent. The sample holds 78,000 or so clones, around nine tenths seen once. This sample comprised peripheral blood, obtained at surgery. The receptors shown here come from a girl aged 2-10 years with Rasmussen encephalitis and intractable seizures. Each CDR3 is given with its conserved first and last residue. The order of the fields is D gene, clone size, J gene, V gene, CDR3 protein, CDR3 DNA. A D gene is named only where the DNA matches it firmly. Clone size is shown for a subset of rows, as once, few, many or a class of expanded clone.

d_gene: NA
abundance: NA
j_gene: TRBJ2-7
v_gene: TRBV7-8
CDR3aa: CASTLDSRPTYEQYF
CDR3nt: TGTGCCAGCACCCTGGACTCTCGCCCCACCTACGAGCAGTACTTC

d_gene: NA
abundance: NA
j_gene: TRBJ2-3
v_gene: TRBV6-6
CDR3aa: CASSYSAPGPTQYF
CDR3nt: TGTGCCAGCAGTTACTCGGCCCCCGGGCCGACGCAGTATTTT

d_gene: TRBD1
abundance: NA
j_gene: TRBJ1-2
v_gene: TRBV30
CDR3aa: CAWSLGQGNRDGGYTF
CDR3nt: TGTGCCTGGAGTTTAGGACAGGGTAACCGTGATGGTGGCTACACCTTC

d_gene: TRBD1
abundance: once
j_gene: TRBJ2-6
v_gene: TRBV30
CDR3aa: CAWSRQGGANVLTF
CDR3nt: TGTGCCTGGAGTCGACAGGGAGGGGCCAACGTCCTGACTTTC

d_gene: TRBD1
abundance: NA
j_gene: TRBJ1-3
v_gene: TRBV4-1
CDR3aa: CASSQDKWTGFFLSGNTIYF
CDR3nt: TGCGCCAGCAGCCAAGATAAGTGGACAGGATTTTTTCTCTCTGGAAACACCATATATTTT

d_gene: TRBD1
abundance: NA
j_gene: TRBJ2-7
v_gene: TRBV7-9
CDR3aa: CASSEDRDYEQYF
CDR3nt: TGTGCCAGCAGCGAGGACAGGGATTACGAGCAGTACTTC

d_gene: NA
abundance: few
j_gene: TRBJ1-6
v_gene: TRBV2
CDR3aa: CASSDFPAGYNSPLHF
CDR3nt: TGTGCCAGCAGTGATTTTCCCGCAGGGTATAATTCACCCCTCCACTTT

d_gene: NA
abundance: NA
j_gene: TRBJ1-6
v_gene: TRBV7-9
CDR3aa: CASSLDFPGETPLHF
CDR3nt: TGTGCCAGCAGCTTAGATTTCCCAGGGGAAACACCCCTCCACTTT

d_gene: TRBD2
abundance: NA
j_gene: TRBJ2-3
v_gene: TRBV6-5
CDR3aa: CASSPLAREGTQYF
CDR3nt: TGTGCCAGCAGCCCACTAGCGCGGGAGGGTACGCAGTATTTT

d_gene: NA
abundance: NA
j_gene: TRBJ2-6
v_gene: TRBV13
CDR3aa: CASSSRFIGSGANVLTF
CDR3nt: TGTGCCAGCAGCTCCCGTTTTATTGGCTCTGGGGCCAACGTCCTGACTTTC

d_gene: TRBD1
abundance: few
j_gene: TRBJ1-3
v_gene: TRBV5-5
CDR3aa: CASSLGPGGHSGNTIYF
CDR3nt: TGTGCCAGCAGCTTGGGCCCAGGGGGCCACTCTGGAAACACCATATATTTT

d_gene: TRBD1
abundance: NA
j_gene: TRBJ2-5
v_gene: TRBV28
CDR3aa: CASSVQGGARETQYF
CDR3nt: TGTGCCAGCAGTGTTCAAGGGGGCGCGCGGGAGACCCAGTACTTC

d_gene: NA
abundance: NA
j_gene: TRBJ1-2
v_gene: TRBV9
CDR3aa: CASSSGVGGYTF
CDR3nt: TGTGCCAGCAGCTCAGGGGTCGGAGGCTACACCTTC

d_gene: TRBD2
abundance: NA
j_gene: TRBJ2-4
v_gene: TRBV27
CDR3aa: CASSLVGGDEIQYF
CDR3nt: TGTGCCAGCAGTTTAGTGGGGGGGGATGAGATTCAGTACTTC

d_gene: TRBD1
abundance: once
j_gene: TRBJ2-3
v_gene: TRBV2
CDR3aa: CASTPLGRGLDTQYF
CDR3nt: TGTGCCAGCACCCCCTTGGGCAGGGGGCTAGATACGCAGTATTTT

d_gene: NA
abundance: NA
j_gene: TRBJ2-7
v_gene: TRBV5-6
CDR3aa: CASSLESRLDEQYF
CDR3nt: TGTGCCAGCAGCTTGGAGAGTCGGCTTGATGAGCAGTACTTC

d_gene: TRBD1
abundance: NA
j_gene: TRBJ1-1
v_gene: TRBV4-1
CDR3aa: CASSRGQGEAFF
CDR3nt: TGCGCCAGCAGCCGCGGACAGGGTGAAGCTTTCTTT

d_gene: NA
abundance: NA
j_gene: TRBJ1-1
v_gene: TRBV5-1
CDR3aa: CASSLDPGQNTEAFF
CDR3nt: TGCGCCAGCAGCTTGGACCCGGGACAGAACACTGAAGCTTTCTTT

d_gene: NA
abundance: NA
j_gene: TRBJ2-1
v_gene: TRBV12-3/TRBV12-4
CDR3aa: CASSEGEGGEQFF
CDR3nt: TGTGCCAGCAGTGAGGGGGAGGGGGGTGAGCAGTTCTTC

d_gene: NA
abundance: NA
j_gene: TRBJ1-5
v_gene: TRBV5-6
CDR3aa: CASSLEQGRFEPQHF
CDR3nt: TGTGCCAGCAGCTTGGAGCAGGGGCGCTTTGAGCCCCAGCATTTT

d_gene: NA
abundance: NA
j_gene: TRBJ2-7
v_gene: TRBV7-7
CDR3aa: CASSLSSQGHEQYF
CDR3nt: TGTGCTAGCAGCTTATCATCACAGGGCCACGAGCAGTACTTC

d_gene: NA
abundance: NA
j_gene: TRBJ1-2
v_gene: TRBV6-5
CDR3aa: CASSLLGRPPLETF
CDR3nt: TGTGCCAGCAGTTTACTTGGACGACCGCCTCTAGAAACCTTC

d_gene: NA
abundance: NA
j_gene: TRBJ2-5
v_gene: TRBV6-5
CDR3aa: CASSLRPDTPETQYF
CDR3nt: TGTGCCAGCAGTCTAAGGCCTGACACGCCAGAGACCCAGTACTTC

d_gene: TRBD1
abundance: few
j_gene: TRBJ1-5
v_gene: TRBV7-9
CDR3aa: CASSLGAGQPPQPQHF
CDR3nt: TGTGCCAGCAGCTTGGGTGCGGGACAGCCGCCTCAGCCCCAGCATTTT

d_gene: NA
abundance: NA
j_gene: TRBJ2-4
v_gene: TRBV27
CDR3aa: CASSMTGRQYF
CDR3nt: TGTGCCAGCAGTATGACAGGGAGGCAGTACTTC

d_gene: TRBD1
abundance: NA
j_gene: TRBJ1-2
v_gene: TRBV6-5
CDR3aa: CASSYRGTGLSGYTF
CDR3nt: TGTGCCAGCAGTTACCGCGGGACAGGGCTCTCTGGCTACACCTTC

d_gene: NA
abundance: NA
j_gene: TRBJ1-5
v_gene: TRBV28
CDR3aa: CASSLAGWPQHF
CDR3nt: TGTGCCAGCAGTTTGGCAGGGTGGCCCCAGCATTTT

d_gene: NA
abundance: NA
j_gene: TRBJ1-2
v_gene: TRBV6-5
CDR3aa: CASTPTPNYGYTF
CDR3nt: TGTGCCAGCACCCCGACACCTAACTATGGCTACACCTTC

d_gene: NA
abundance: NA
j_gene: TRBJ2-6
v_gene: TRBV5-4
CDR3aa: CASSRWGASSGANVLTF
CDR3nt: TGTGCCAGCAGCCGTTGGGGGGCGAGCTCTGGGGCCAACGTCCTGACTTTC

d_gene: NA
abundance: NA
j_gene: TRBJ1-2
v_gene: TRBV3-1/TRBV3-2
CDR3aa: CASSRGEYGYTF
CDR3nt: TGTGCCAGCAGCCGGGGGGAATATGGCTACACCTTC

d_gene: NA
abundance: NA
j_gene: TRBJ2-3
v_gene: TRBV24-1
CDR3aa: CATSEDSTDTQYF
CDR3nt: TGTGCCACCAGTGAAGATAGCACAGATACGCAGTATTTT

d_gene: TRBD2
abundance: NA
j_gene: TRBJ2-5
v_gene: TRBV2
CDR3aa: CASSGNSGTPGTQYF
CDR3nt: TGTGCCAGCAGTGGAAATAGCGGGACCCCCGGGACCCAGTACTTC

d_gene: NA
abundance: NA
j_gene: TRBJ2-1
v_gene: TRBV30
CDR3aa: CAWSVRGLTETVGNEQFF
CDR3nt: TGTGCCTGGAGTGTACGGGGGTTAACCGAGACGGTGGGGAATGAGCAGTTCTTC

d_gene: TRBD2
abundance: NA
j_gene: TRBJ2-1
v_gene: TRBV3-1/TRBV3-2
CDR3aa: CASSPASGISYNEQFF
CDR3nt: TGTGCCAGCAGCCCAGCTAGCGGGATCTCCTACAATGAGCAGTTCTTC

d_gene: TRBD1
abundance: NA
j_gene: TRBJ1-1
v_gene: TRBV6-2/TRBV6-3
CDR3aa: CASSYSTRTGTYEAFF
CDR3nt: TGTGCCAGCAGTTACTCCACCCGGACAGGGACGTATGAAGCTTTCTTT

d_gene: NA
abundance: NA
j_gene: TRBJ1-2
v_gene: TRBV28
CDR3aa: CASSLFVVRGPGAANYGYTF
CDR3nt: TGTGCCAGCAGTTTATTCGTTGTTCGGGGGCCGGGGGCAGCTAACTATGGCTACACCTTC

d_gene: TRBD2
abundance: NA
j_gene: TRBJ2-3
v_gene: TRBV30
CDR3aa: CAWSPGGGNTDTQYF
CDR3nt: TGTGCCTGGAGTCCTGGCGGGGGAAACACAGATACGCAGTATTTT